The 22 T cell receptor beta chains listed next were all sequenced from one sample in a study of CD8+CD57+ T cells in acquired aplastic anemia. Selection for sequencing was limited to patients who had shown CD8+CD57+ cell expansion by flow cytometry. Genomic DNA provided the template from which TCR beta VDJ and CDR3 profiles were obtained. TCRdb passed the reads through MiXCR, listing each CDR3 protein once. The top ten hold 15% to 20% of the sample, which has about 54,000 distinct CDR3 sequences, approximately 50% seen once. The sequenced sample was sorted CD4+, CD8+, or CD8+CD57+ T cells (not recorded which) from PBMCs. These receptor sequences come from a human donor with aplastic anemia.

This clonotype was found a few times. V usage is TRBV2 and J usage is TRBJ1-6; D ambiguous. Germline V lookup: CDR1 SNHLY, CDR2 FYNNEI. This CDR3 contains 13 residues. V was trimmed by 4 bases and J by 10 bases, leaving 11 bases between them. This CDR3 is CASSANLQSPLHF. As DNA, the CDR3 is TGTGCCAGCAGTGCGAACCTCCAATCACCCCTCCACTTT.

This clonotype appeared once. This chain uses TRBV20-1 with TRBJ2-7; no firm D call. Trimming left V 6 bases short and J 1 base short, with 13 bases between. The CDR3 loop spans 13 amino acids. Per germline, CDR1 DFQATT and CDR2 SNEGSKA (reference sequence). CDR3 loop: CSARPQWSYEQYF. Here the CDR3 DNA reads TGCAGTGCGCGCCCCCAGTGGTCCTACGAGCAGTACTTC.

The CDR3 DNA reads TGCAGCGTTGCGGTCGCACCACAAGAGACCCAGTACTTC. Amino acids: CSVAVAPQETQYF. V gene TRBV29-1 combines with J gene TRBJ2-5; D is undetermined. V shed 4 bases and J shed 2 bases, with 11 bases lying between them. The CDR3 loop spans 13 amino acids. Germline assignment: CDR1 SQVTM and CDR2 ANQGSEA. Full variable domain (rest looked up from reference TRBV29-1 and TRBJ2-5): SAVISQKPSRDICQRGTSLTIQCQVDSQVTMMFWYRQQPGQSLTLIATANQGSEATYESGFVIDKFPISRPNLTFSTLTVSNMSPEDSSIYLCSVAVAPQETQYFGPGTRLLVL.

The chain employs TRBV2 and TRBJ1-2; 11 nucleotides agree with TRBD1. Losses at the gene ends were 6 bases for V and 5 bases for J; bases not matched to a gene: 2. The CDR3 has 13 amino acids. Germline V gene data show CDR1 as SNHLY and CDR2 as FYNNEI. The CDR3: CASRRDRGYGYTF. The DNA for the CDR3 is TGTGCCAGCAGAAGGGACAGGGGGTATGGCTACACCTTC.

In its sample, this clonotype is medium-sized. The CDR3 region is CASSVPGQGQPQHF. The CDR3 DNA is TGTGCCAGCAGTGTACCGGGACAAGGTCAGCCCCAGCATTTT. This chain joins TRBV2 and TRBJ1-5; D might be TRBD1 (6 bases). V lost 4 bases and J lost 6, with 13 bases in between. Per the germline V gene, CDR1 is SNHLY and CDR2 is FYNNEI. The CDR3 runs to 14 residues. The full variable domain, rest sourced from reference TRBV2 and TRBJ1-5, is EPEVTQTPSHQVTQMGQEVILRCVPISNHLYFYWYRQILGQKVEFLVSFYNNEISEKSEIFDDQFSVERPDGSNFTLKIRSTKLEDSAMYFCASSVPGQGQPQHFGDGTRLSIL.

This clonotype was detected many times. The chain combines TRBV4-1 with TRBJ1-6; D gene unclear. The germline V gene has CDR1 MGHRA and CDR2 YSYEKL. V was cut by 1 base and J by 10 bases, with 17 bases left in between. This CDR3 is built from 16 residues. CDR3: CASSQVSLSLGSPLHF. The CDR3 region has the DNA TGCGCCAGCAGCCAAGTTAGCTTATCGCTGGGGTCACCCCTCCACTTT.

This clonotype was recorded at least ten times. This chain connects TRBV27 to TRBJ2-7; D remains unclear. V lost 4 bases and J 1 base, leaving 14 bases between the germline ends. The CDR3 covers 15 residues. The germline V gene encodes CDR1 MNHEY and CDR2 SMNVEV (reference sequence). Here the CDR3 DNA reads TGTGCCAGCAGTTACGGGTTAAGCATTTCCTACGAGCAGTACTTC. Protein product: CASSYGLSISYEQYF.

This clonotype was counted only a few times. This chain joins TRBV4-2 and TRBJ2-3; 8 positions match TRBD1. This CDR3 contains 15 residues. Per germline, CDR1 LGHNA and CDR2 YNFKEQ. V shed 3 bases and J 5 bases; nucleotides not matched to a gene: 7. In nucleotides, the CDR3 is TGTGCCAGCAGCCAGAGGCCAGGGGGCGAAGATACGCAGTATTTT. Translated: CASSQRPGGEDTQYF.

This chain joins TRBV25-1 and TRBJ2-7; D is undetermined. Germline loops: CDR1 MGHDK, CDR2 SYGVNS. V was clipped by 5 bases and J by 3 bases, with 8 bases between them. This CDR3 has 12 amino acids. This CDR3 reads CASSPPVYEQYF. The CDR3 DNA reads as TGTGCCAGCAGTCCCCCCGTCTACGAGCAGTACTTC.

The chain carries TRBV11-3 and TRBJ2-7, with 9 bases lining up with TRBD2. This CDR3 has 15 residues. V trimming: 8 bases; J trimming: 2 bases; junction bases outside the gene matches: 10. Germline CDR1 is SGHNT and CDR2 is YENEEA. DNA of the CDR3: TGTGCCAGCGGCCCTGGGCTAGCGGGACCCTACGAGCAGTACTTC. It yields the protein CASGPGLAGPYEQYF.

The chain joins TRBV29-1 to TRBJ2-3, with D possibly matching TRBD1 (6 bases). Per germline, CDR1 SQVTM and CDR2 ANQGSEA. V lost 4 bases to trimming and J lost 5 bases, with 10 bases between them. This CDR3 has 12 residues. CDR3 residues: CSVAQDRDTQYF. As DNA, the CDR3 is TGCAGCGTTGCCCAGGACAGAGATACGCAGTATTTT.

The V and J genes are TRBV7-9 and TRBJ1-4; TRBD1 aligns across 7 bases. CDR1 is SEHNR and CDR2 is FQNEAQ in the germline V gene (reference sequence). V was clipped by 5 bases and J by 8 bases; unmatched bases: 5. The CDR3 loop spans 13 amino acids. CDR3 protein: CASSGQVSEKLFF. DNA for the CDR3: TGTGCCAGCAGCGGACAGGTTTCCGAAAAACTGTTTTTT.

The rearrangement uses TRBV15 and TRBJ2-7; D uncertain. The CDR3 contains 15 residues. Germline V gene lookup returns CDR1 LNHNV and CDR2 YYDKDF (reference sequence). V gave up 0 bases and J gave up 5 bases, with 14 bases separating them. CDR3 DNA: TGTGCCACCAGCAGAGAGGGCAGACAAGCAAACGAGCAGTACTTC. It is translated as CATSREGRQANEQYF.

This clonotype was counted at least ten times. The CDR3 coding sequence is TGCGCCAGCAGCCAATCGGTGGAGTATGGCTACACCTTC. The encoded protein is CASSQSVEYGYTF. This chain uses TRBV4-1 with TRBJ1-2; D unclear. V shed 2 bases and J shed 5 bases, with 9 bases lying between them. The CDR3 length is 13 residues. The germline gives CDR1 MGHRA, CDR2 YSYEKL.

As to this clonotype: The conserved final phenylalanine or tryptophan is absent from the CDR3, which likely points to a read error. The genes are TRBV11-1 and TRBJ2-7, with D possibly matching TRBD1 (8 bases). The CDR3 extends over 17 amino acids. Trimming pared 4 bases from V and 0 bases from J, leaving 19 bases between. CDR1 is SGHAT and CDR2 is FQDESV in the germline V gene (reference sequence). The CDR3 loop is CASSYWGGQDLSYEQYL. The CDR3 region has the DNA TGTGCCAGCAGCTATTGGGGGGGACAGGACCTCTCCTACGAGCAGTACCTC.

The table lists this clonotype with many counts. V is TRBV5-4 and J is TRBJ2-5; 10 bases align to TRBD2. Germline V CDR1 and CDR2: SGHNT, YYREEE (reference sequence). Losses at the gene ends were 0 bases for V and 5 bases for J; bases not matched to a gene: 13. The CDR3 is made up of 18 amino acids. This CDR3 is CASSLEGASGGVLETQYF. The CDR3 DNA reads TGTGCCAGCAGCTTGGAGGGGGCTAGCGGGGGTGTTTTGGAGACCCAGTACTTC.

The V gene is TRBV25-1, the J gene TRBJ2-1, with TRBD1 matching over 8 bases. The CDR3 is made up of 15 amino acids. The germline CDR1 and CDR2 sequences are MGHDK and SYGVNS. V shed 5 bases and J 8 bases; nucleotides not matched to a gene: 11. The CDR3 DNA sequence: TGTGCCAGCAGTCCGTCCCGGGACAGGTTCTATGAGCAGTTCTTC. Translation gives CASSPSRDRFYEQFF.

This clonotype was recorded at least ten times. The chain is built from TRBV7-9 and TRBJ1-4, with D possibly being TRBD1 (6 bases). The CDR3 is made up of 14 amino acids. The ends were cut back, 2 bases at V and 6 bases at J, with 10 bases in the middle. Germline CDR1 and CDR2: SEHNR and FQNEAQ (reference sequence). CDR3 residues: CASSLFNRDEKLFF. The CDR3 coding sequence is TGTGCCAGCAGCTTATTTAACAGGGATGAAAAACTGTTTTTT.

J is TRBJ2-1 and V is TRBV2; D is uncertain. Germline lookup yields CDR1 SNHLY and CDR2 FYNNEI. V dropped 5 bases and J dropped 5 bases, with 13 bases sitting between them. The CDR3 is 14 residues long. CDR3 sequence (DNA): TGTGCCAGCAGTTGGGGTAGGAACAACAATGAGCAGTTCTTC. Translated, it gives CASSWGRNNNEQFF.

This clonotype was counted a single time. This clone may be a read error of a much larger clone one base away. This CDR3 fails to terminate in the conserved phenylalanine or tryptophan, so it likely reflects a read error. The chain uses TRBV5-1 and TRBJ1-1; D perhaps matches TRBD1 (6 bases). V lost 1 base, J lost 3 bases, and 19 bases lay in between. CDR3 length equals 17 residues. Germline CDR1 and CDR2: SGHRS and YFSETQ. This CDR3 is CASSLSGGGFGDTEAFS. In DNA form, the CDR3 reads TGCGCCAGCAGCTTGTCCGGGGGCGGGTTTGGCGACACTGAAGCTTTCTCT.

The chain employs TRBV2 and TRBJ1-1; a possible D gene is TRBD1 (6 bases). CDR3 size: 16 residues. Trimming took off 2 bases at V and 5 bases at J, with 18 bases between the two ends. Germline V gene lookup returns CDR1 SNHLY and CDR2 FYNNEI. CDR3 sequence (DNA): TGTGCCAGCAGTGAAATCGGATCGGGGAGGGGGACTGAAGCTTTCTTT. Residues: CASSEIGSGRGTEAFF.

This clonotype was recorded many times. The V gene is TRBV7-2, the J gene TRBJ2-3; 9 positions agree with TRBD2. The CDR3 totals 15 residues. V trimming: 1 base; J trimming: 5 bases; junction bases outside the gene matches: 4. CDR1 is SGHTA, CDR2 FQGNSA, per germline. CDR3 residues: CASSLVVTSGDTQYF. In DNA form, the CDR3 reads TGTGCCAGCAGCTTAGTAGTGACTAGCGGAGATACGCAGTATTTT.